This is a list of T cell receptor beta chains from one sample in a study of blood T cell repertoires in COVID-19. TCRdb's copy holds only in-frame clones and misses some; the assay was immunoSEQ multiplex PCR. The sample has some 280,000 clones, approximately 80% seen once. Sequencing was performed on peripheral blood. The source of these receptors is a woman aged 50 to 65 with active or convalescent COVID-19. Each CDR3 is given with its conserved first and last residue. The D gene is left open where the match is weak. Size is stated for part of the rows, as once, few or many counts, or as a class when the clone is expanded.

clone size	D gene	J gene	V gene	CDR3 DNA	CDR3 protein
.	TRBD2	TRBJ2-3	TRBV19	TGTGCCAGTAGTTTCGGACTAGGCGGATCCACAGATACGCAGTATTTT	CASSFGLGGSTDTQYF
few	.	TRBJ2-4	TRBV19	TGTGCCAGTAGTCCGAGGGGGGGAGTTGGCAAAAACATTCAGTACTTC	CASSPRGGVGKNIQYF
.	TRBD1	TRBJ2-5	TRBV30	TGTGCCTGGGTGGTTAAGGGGGCCCAAGAGACCCAGTACTTC	CAWVVKGAQETQYF
.	TRBD2	TRBJ2-7	TRBV28	TGTGCCAGCAGTTTGGGTAGCGGGATCGTGTACTTC	CASSLGSGIVYF
few	.	TRBJ2-7	TRBV4-1	TGCGCCAGCAGCTCCACGGAAACTAGAGTAAAAGGAGGCGAGCAGTACTTC	CASSSTETRVKGGEQYF
.	.	TRBJ2-7	TRBV4-1	TGCGCCAGCAGCCAAGTCGAGTCCTCCGATTACGAGCAGTACTTC	CASSQVESSDYEQYF
.	.	TRBJ1-1	TRBV10-3	TGTGCCATCAGTGATCCCAAGGGGAGGGATGAAGCTTTCTTT	CAISDPKGRDEAFF
.	.	TRBJ1-5	TRBV18	TGTGCCAGCTCACCACTTAGGCAGGGTAAGGCCAATCAGCCCCAGCATTTT	CASSPLRQGKANQPQHF
.	TRBD1	TRBJ1-2	TRBV9	TGTGCCAGCAGCCCCGGACAGGGAAGCTATGGCTACACCTTC	CASSPGQGSYGYTF
.	TRBD1	TRBJ2-2	TRBV5-4	TGTGCCAGCAGCCCGGTGCCAGGACAGGGGGCGAACACCGGGGAGCTGTTTTTT	CASSPVPGQGANTGELFF
.	.	TRBJ2-3	TRBV4-2	TGTGCCAGCAGCCAAGGACAGAGAGGAACAGATACGCAGTATTTT	CASSQGQRGTDTQYF
.	.	TRBJ2-5	TRBV28	TGTGCCAGCAGTTTAGCCCCACGCGAGGGGACCCAGTACTTC	CASSLAPREGTQYF
.	TRBD1	TRBJ1-1	TRBV5-6	TGTGCCAGCAGCGAGGGACAGAGCACTGAAGCTTTCTTT	CASSEGQSTEAFF
.	.	TRBJ2-7	TRBV27	TGTGCCAGCAGACGGGGTTTCTCCTACGAGCAGTACTTC	CASRRGFSYEQYF
.	.	TRBJ2-7	TRBV5-1	TGCGCCAGCAGCTTGGCCGCCTGGGAGAAGCGGACTCCCTTCTACGAGCAGTACTTC	CASSLAAWEKRTPFYEQYF
once	TRBD1	TRBJ2-6	TRBV29-1	TGCAGCGTAGCGACAGGGCGGGGGGCCAACGTCCTGACTTTC	CSVATGRGANVLTF
.	TRBD2	TRBJ2-4	TRBV19	TGTGCCAGCCGGACTAGCGGTGGGTTGGGCAAAAACATTCAGTACTTC	CASRTSGGLGKNIQYF
.	.	TRBJ1-5	TRBV18	TGTGCCAGCTCGCCATCGGGGGGAGGGTATCAGCCCCAGCATTTT	CASSPSGGGYQPQHF
many	TRBD1	TRBJ1-1	TRBV6-4	TGTGCCAGCAGTATGACAGGGGGGCGCACTGAAGCTTTCTTT	CASSMTGGRTEAFF
.	TRBD1	TRBJ1-2	TRBV5-1	TGCGCCAGCAGAGAAATACCGGGACAGGGGTCTCTTCTCTGGGCCTTC	CASREIPGQGSLLWAF
.	TRBD1	TRBJ1-6	TRBV6-5	TGTGCCAGCAGTTACGACTGGGACAGAGCTTCACCCCTCCACTTT	CASSYDWDRASPLHF
.	TRBD1	TRBJ2-7	TRBV19	TGTGCCAGTAGTATAGAGACAGGGCCCTACGAGCAGTACTTC	CASSIETGPYEQYF
.	.	TRBJ2-7	TRBV15	TGTGCCACCAGCAGAGATTTCGGTGCTAGCGAGTACAGCTCCTACGAGCAGTACTTC	CATSRDFGASEYSSYEQYF
.	.	TRBJ1-2	TRBV5-6	TGTGCCAGCAGCTCCAGGGTTTATGGCTACACCTTC	CASSSRVYGYTF
.	.	TRBJ1-1	TRBV5-1	TGCGCCAGCAGCTCCGGGGGGGGCCAGAACACTGAAGCTTTCTTT	CASSSGGGQNTEAFF
many	.	TRBJ2-1	TRBV3-1/TRBV3-2	TGTGCCAGCAGCAGAGTCGGAGGCCGACTGTTTGAGCAGTTCTTC	CASSRVGGRLFEQFF
once	TRBD1	TRBJ1-2	TRBV28	TGTGCCAGCGGGGACAGGGGCTATGGCTACACCTTC	CASGDRGYGYTF
.	.	TRBJ2-7	TRBV21-1	TGTGCCAGCAGTAGGCCCGGGGACACTTTGTACGAGCAGTACTTC	CASSRPGDTLYEQYF
.	TRBD2	TRBJ2-1	TRBV19	TGTGCCAGTAGAGAACTAGCGGGAGTTCCCGATGAGCAGTTCTTC	CASRELAGVPDEQFF
few	TRBD2	TRBJ2-7	TRBV2	TGTGCCAGCTCTCGGGAGGGCCTAGGGGAGCAGTACTTC	CASSREGLGEQYF
.	TRBD2	TRBJ2-3	TRBV5-1	TGCGCCAGCAGCCTACCAGTGCAGCGGGGAGATACGCAGTATTTT	CASSLPVQRGDTQYF
.	.	TRBJ1-2	TRBV6-1	TGTGCCAGCAGTGAACATAGAGGGCGCCGGGGCTATGGCTACACCTTC	CASSEHRGRRGYGYTF
.	TRBD1	TRBJ2-3	TRBV5-1	TGCGCCAGCAGCTTGGCGGGGACAGGGGTGAATACGCAGTATTTT	CASSLAGTGVNTQYF
.	TRBD1	TRBJ1-2	TRBV5-6	TGTGCCAGCATCTTCCGGGACAGGGGGCTGGATGGCTACACCTTC	CASIFRDRGLDGYTF
few	.	TRBJ2-2	TRBV6-5	TGTGCCAGCAGTTATCGGGAGCCCGGGGAGCTGTTTTTT	CASSYREPGELFF